Listed below are T cell receptor beta chains from one sample, sequenced in a study of CD8+CD57+ T cells in acquired aplastic anemia. One entry per CDR3 protein, called by TCRdb with MiXCR from the reads. This sample has around 430,000 distinct CDR3 sequences, with around a third found just once. Sequenced input: sorted CD4+, CD8+, or CD8+CD57+ T cells (not recorded which) from PBMCs. The receptors stem from a human donor with aplastic anemia. CDR3s include the opening cysteine and the closing phenylalanine or tryptophan. A D gene is named only where the DNA matches it firmly. For some rows the clone size is stated as once, few or many, or as a class when expanded; others skip it.

>.|TRBV5-1|.|TRBJ1-4
TGCGCCAGCAGCTTGGGACAGCCGCCTAATGAAAAACTGTTTTTT
CASSLGQPPNEKLFF
>.|TRBV7-9|.|TRBJ2-1
TGTGCCAGCAGCTCTTCTATCGACAATGAGCAGTTCTTC
CASSSSIDNEQFF
>.|TRBV20-1|.|TRBJ2-6
TGCAGTGCTAGACCTTCTGGGGCCAACGTCCTGACTTTC
CSARPSGANVLTF
>few|TRBV27|.|TRBJ1-4
TGTGCCAGGAAAGGACGGTGGGATGGAAAACTGTTTTTT
CARKGRWDGKLFF
>.|TRBV5-1|TRBD1|TRBJ2-7
TGCGCCAGCAGCTTAGGGACAGAGCCTGAGCAGTACTTC
CASSLGTEPEQYF
>many|TRBV29-1|.|TRBJ2-2
TGCAGCGCAAAGGACGGGAACACCGGGGAGCTGTTTTTT
CSAKDGNTGELFF
>.|TRBV10-3|.|TRBJ2-7
TGTGCCAGCAGCAGATCAGCTGGGCTCCCCGAGCAGTACTTC
CASSRSAGLPEQYF
>.|TRBV6-1|.|TRBJ1-2
TGTGCCAGCAGTGACGGACTGACGTTTAACTATGGCTACACCTTC
CASSDGLTFNYGYTF
>few|TRBV6-9|.|TRBJ2-2
TGTGCCAGCAGTTATTCGAGGGAGGGGGAGCTGTTTTTT
CASSYSREGELFF
>many|TRBV2|.|TRBJ1-2
TGTGCCAGCAGTACAGGGTCTGGTTTTGGCTACACCTTC
CASSTGSGFGYTF
>many|TRBV29-1|TRBD1|TRBJ1-6
TGCAGCGTTGCTGAGGGGGCATTTAATTCACCCCTCCACTTT
CSVAEGAFNSPLHF
>.|TRBV12-3/TRBV12-4|.|TRBJ1-5
TGTGCCAGCAGTTTATTTGCAGGGGATAGCAATCAGCCCCAGCATTTT
CASSLFAGDSNQPQHF
>.|TRBV7-2|TRBD2|TRBJ2-3
TGTGCCAGCCTAGGGAGCGGGGGACTTCTCGAGCAGTATTTT
CASLGSGGLLEQYF
>few|TRBV7-3|TRBD2|TRBJ2-1
TGTGCCAGCAGCCTTGGGACTAACAATGAGCAGTTCTTC
CASSLGTNNEQFF
>few|TRBV7-2|.|TRBJ1-4
TGTGCCAGCAGCTTAGAAGGGACATTT
CASSLEGTF
>many|TRBV2|.|TRBJ1-5
TGTGCCAGCAGTGAGGGATGGTCCAATCAGCCCCAGCATTTT
CASSEGWSNQPQHF
>.|TRBV20-1|TRBD1|TRBJ2-2
TGCAGTGCTTTAAGTACCGGGACAGCCTGGAGCGCGAACACCGGGGAGCTGTTTTTT
CSALSTGTAWSANTGELFF
>many|TRBV5-1|TRBD1|TRBJ1-1
TGCGCCAGCAGCCAAGGACAGGGAGGCACTGAAGCTTTCTTT
CASSQGQGGTEAFF
>.|TRBV3-1|.|TRBJ1-2
TGTGCCAGCCCGTACCTGCCTAACTATGGCTACACCTTC
CASPYLPNYGYTF
>many|TRBV11-2|TRBD2|TRBJ2-3
TGTGCCAGCAGCTTGAGCGGGGGGGCCGCAGATACGCAGTATTTT
CASSLSGGAADTQYF
>many|TRBV24-1|.|TRBJ2-5
TGTGCCACACGGGAGAAGGAGACCCAGTACTTC
CATREKETQYF
>many|TRBV14|.|TRBJ1-2
TGTGCCAGCAGCCAAGTGGGGGGCCACTATGGCTACACCTTC
CASSQVGGHYGYTF
>.|TRBV7-7|.|TRBJ2-3
TGTGCTAGCAGCGAGGGGGGACCAGATACGCAGTATTTT
CASSEGGPDTQYF
>.|TRBV7-9|TRBD1|TRBJ2-7
TGTGCCAGCAGCCCTCTCGGGACAGGAGACTACGAGCAGTACTTC
CASSPLGTGDYEQYF
>many|TRBV20-1|.|TRBJ2-3
TGCAGTGCTTCCGGGCCCGCAGATACGCAGTATTTT
CSASGPADTQYF
>many|TRBV19|.|TRBJ1-6
TGTGCCAGTAGTATCAATGTGGGGGATTCACCCCTCCACTTT
CASSINVGDSPLHF
>few|TRBV12-3/TRBV12-4|.|TRBJ2-3
TGTGCCAGCAGTTTAGACCGCAGATCCACAGATACGCAGTATTTT
CASSLDRRSTDTQYF
>.|TRBV7-3|TRBD2|TRBJ2-1
TGTGCCAGCAGCGCAGACTCTAGCGGGAGTGCCAATGAGCAGTTCTTC
CASSADSSGSANEQFF
>.|TRBV2|.|TRBJ2-1
TGTGCCAGCAAAGCGGGACAGGCTTACAATGAGCAGTTCTTC
CASKAGQAYNEQFF
>many|TRBV7-9|.|TRBJ1-6
TGTGCCAGCAGCTTAGACCTAGGAAATTCACCCCTCCACTTT
CASSLDLGNSPLHF
>many|TRBV12-3/TRBV12-4|TRBD1|TRBJ1-2
TGTGCCAGCAGTCGGGGACAGAAGAACTATGGCTACACCTTC
CASSRGQKNYGYTF
>many|TRBV10-3|.|TRBJ1-4
TGTGCCATCAGTGGGAGGCAGAATGAAAAACTGTTTTTT
CAISGRQNEKLFF
>.|TRBV9|TRBD1|TRBJ1-6
TGTGCCAGCAGCGTAAGGACAGGGGGAAATTCACCCCTCCACTTT
CASSVRTGGNSPLHF
>few|TRBV9|.|TRBJ1-3
TGTGCCAGCAGCGTAGTCGGCAGAGCCTCTGGAAACACCATATATTTT
CASSVVGRASGNTIYF
>.|TRBV5-1|TRBD1|TRBJ2-3
TGCGCCAGCAGCCCCCGAGAGGACAGGGGGGGAGCAGATACGCAGTATTTT
CASSPREDRGGADTQYF
>few|TRBV4-3|.|TRBJ1-1
TGCGCCAGCAGCCAAGAATCCGTAGGAGAGACTGAAGCTTTCTTT
CASSQESVGETEAFF
>once|TRBV7-8|.|TRBJ1-5
TGTGCCAGCAGCTTGGCCCGACAGCCCCAGCATTTT
CASSLARQPQHF